The 14 T cell receptor beta chains below all came from one sample that was sequenced in a study of human T cells and chemical hapten exposure. TCRdb redid the calling of the RACE reads with MiXCR, one entry per CDR3 protein. The sample records about 160,000 distinct CDR3 sequences, roughly a quarter being singletons. This sample's time point: patch test 3, about 24 weeks after DPC sensitization. The treatment: therapeutic diphenylcyclopropenone sensitization with weekly scalp DPC. The sample was whole blood, taken in connection with sensitization to the hapten diphenylcyclopropenone (DPC). These receptors came from a young woman with alopecia areata. Some clones in this sample may be carry-over from other donors' samples.

The rearrangement links TRBV4-1 to TRBJ2-4, with no clear D. CDR3 size: 17 residues. CDR1 and CDR2 from the germline V gene are MGHRA and YSYEKL. Trimming left V 0 bases short and J 1 base short, with 13 bases between. The CDR3 region is CASSQDKTGRAKNIQYF. For the CDR3, the DNA is TGCGCCAGCAGCCAAGATAAGACCGGGCGCGCCAAAAACATTCAGTACTTC.

The V gene is TRBV7-9, the J gene TRBJ1-5; D is perhaps TRBD1 (6 bases). Germline CDR1 reads SEHNR; CDR2 reads FQNEAQ (reference sequence). Trimming pared 5 bases from V and 4 bases from J, leaving 21 bases between. CDR3 length: 17 residues. The CDR3 loop reads CASSLTLQGGGNQPQHF. In DNA, the CDR3 is TGTGCCAGCAGCCTCACCCTACAGGGCGGGGGGAATCAGCCCCAGCATTTT.

This clonotype showed up just a few times. V usage is TRBV5-6 and J usage is TRBJ2-1; a possible D gene is TRBD2 (5 bases). Per the germline V gene, CDR1 is SGHDT and CDR2 is YYEEEE. This CDR3 is built from 14 residues. Trimming took off 3 bases at V and 8 bases at J, with 15 bases between the two ends. CDR3 sequence reads: CASSSPDTEDEQFF. As DNA, the CDR3 is TGTGCCAGCAGCTCCCCAGACACGGAGGATGAGCAGTTCTTC.

This rearrangement joins TRBV4-1 to TRBJ2-1; tentatively, D is TRBD1 (5 bases). This CDR3 has 14 residues. V shed 0 bases and J shed 8 bases, with 11 bases lying between them. Germline loops: CDR1 MGHRA, CDR2 YSYEKL. CDR3 in DNA: TGCGCCAGCAGCCAAGAGGGGCAATGGGATGAGCAGTTCTTC. This encodes CASSQEGQWDEQFF.

The chain links TRBV4-1 to TRBJ2-5, with D perhaps assigned TRBD1 or TRBD2 (5 bases each). CDR3 length: 14 amino acids. V gave up 1 base and J gave up 5 bases, with 11 bases separating them. Germline V lookup: CDR1 MGHRA, CDR2 YSYEKL. The CDR3 sequence: CASSQAAWGETQYF. CDR3 bases: TGCGCCAGCAGCCAAGCGGCGTGGGGGGAGACCCAGTACTTC.

The J gene is TRBJ2-7, the V gene TRBV4-1; D perhaps matches TRBD2 (8 bases). This CDR3 spans 18 amino acids. The V gene's germline CDR1 is MGHRA and CDR2 YSYEKL. Trimming removed 1 base at V and 6 bases at J, with 25 bases between. CDR3 sequence reads: CASSQAYGQVAGSGEQYF. CDR3 nucleotides: TGCGCCAGCAGCCAAGCTTACGGACAGGTAGCGGGGAGTGGCGAGCAGTACTTC.

This clonotype was detected a few times. The rearrangement joins TRBV7-9 to TRBJ2-3; 8 bases match TRBD1. Germline trimming cut 1 base from V and 2 bases from J; bases unmatched to any gene: 5. This CDR3 region has 16 residues. Germline V CDR1 and CDR2: SEHNR, FQNEAQ (reference sequence). The CDR3 DNA follows: TGTGCCAGCAGCTTAGGCAGGGGGCTCATCACAGATACGCAGTATTTT. Protein product: CASSLGRGLITDTQYF.

In the case of this clonotype: Germline and junction disagree at one end, which may indicate a read error. The CDR3 DNA reads as TGTGCCGGCAGTGAACAGGGACAGACCCAGCATTTT. Encoded protein: CAGSEQGQTQHF. The chain carries TRBV25-1 and TRBJ1-5; TRBD1 matches 7 bases. Germline V gives CDR1 MGHDK, CDR2 SYGVNS. This CDR3 contains 12 residues.

This clonotype was observed a few times. The V call is TRBV5-1, the J call TRBJ2-5; D is perhaps TRBD2 (6 bases). The CDR3 covers 14 residues. CDR1 and CDR2 from the germline V gene are SGHRS and YFSETQ. Trimming removed 0 bases at V and 4 bases at J, with 10 bases between. The chain's CDR3 is CASSLVQEGETQYF. In nucleotides, the CDR3 is TGCGCCAGCAGCTTGGTACAGGAGGGAGAGACCCAGTACTTC.

This clonotype has a handful of counts. This chain joins TRBV6-5 and TRBJ2-7; no firm D call. Trimming removed 1 base from V and 5 bases from J, with 12 bases in between. Germline-derived CDR1 and CDR2 are MNHEY and SVGAGI. This CDR3 comprises 14 residues. The CDR3 sequence is CASSYYVASDEQYF. The CDR3 coding sequence is TGTGCCAGCAGTTACTATGTAGCATCCGACGAGCAGTACTTC.

In this sample, this clonotype turned up many times. V usage is TRBV29-1 and J usage is TRBJ2-7, with D maybe TRBD1 (5 bases). Germline assignment: CDR1 SQVTM and CDR2 ANQGSEA. Trimming removed 5 bases from V and 5 bases from J, with 13 bases in between. This CDR3 has 12 residues. The CDR3 is CSVTPGNNEQYF. For the CDR3, the DNA is TGCAGCGTTACACCAGGGAACAACGAGCAGTACTTC.

This clonotype appeared a few times. The chain joins TRBV4-3 to TRBJ2-2; maybe TRBD1 (6 bases). Deletions cut 1 base from V and 1 base from J, with 10 bases between. Germline-derived CDR1 and CDR2 are LGHNA and YSLEER. This CDR3 is 16 amino acids long. CDR3 in amino acids: CASSQVTGLNTGELFF. The CDR3 nucleotides are TGCGCCAGCAGCCAAGTAACAGGGCTGAACACCGGGGAGCTGTTTTTT.

The V gene is TRBV14, the J gene TRBJ2-1, with a possible D match to TRBD2 (6 bases). Germline CDR1 and CDR2: SGHDN and FVKESK. The CDR3 runs 17 residues. V was clipped by 3 bases and J by 2 bases, with 17 bases between them. The CDR3 nucleotides read TGTGCCAGCAGCCACCCAGGCGCGGGGCCTCCCTACAATGAGCAGTTCTTC. This codes for CASSHPGAGPPYNEQFF.

This sequence joins TRBV27 and TRBJ1-5; maybe TRBD1 (6 bases). The V and J ends lost 0 bases and 3 bases respectively, with 12 bases between them. Germline V lookup: CDR1 MNHEY, CDR2 SMNVEV (reference sequence). The CDR3 consists of 16 residues. CDR3 nucleotides: TGTGCCAGCAGTTTATCAAGGGGGTCTCCCAATCAGCCCCAGCATTTT. Its protein product is CASSLSRGSPNQPQHF.